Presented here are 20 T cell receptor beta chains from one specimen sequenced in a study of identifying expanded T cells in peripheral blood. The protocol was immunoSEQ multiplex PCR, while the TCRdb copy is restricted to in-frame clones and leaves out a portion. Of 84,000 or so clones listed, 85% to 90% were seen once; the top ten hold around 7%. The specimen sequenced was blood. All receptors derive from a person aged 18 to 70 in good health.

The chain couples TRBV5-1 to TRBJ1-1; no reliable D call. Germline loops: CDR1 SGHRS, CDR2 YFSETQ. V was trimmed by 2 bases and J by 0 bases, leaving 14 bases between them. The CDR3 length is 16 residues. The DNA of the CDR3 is TGCGCCAGCAGCTTACAGCCTGGTGACATGAACACTGAAGCTTTCTTT. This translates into CASSLQPGDMNTEAFF.

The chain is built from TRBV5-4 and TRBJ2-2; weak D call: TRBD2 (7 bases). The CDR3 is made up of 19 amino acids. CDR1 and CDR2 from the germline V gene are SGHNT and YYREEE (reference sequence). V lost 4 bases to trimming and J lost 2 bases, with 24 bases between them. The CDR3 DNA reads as TGTGCCAGCAGCACCCCAGTTGGGGGGGGAGGGACAAACACCGGGGAGCTGTTTTTT. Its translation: CASSTPVGGGGTNTGELFF.

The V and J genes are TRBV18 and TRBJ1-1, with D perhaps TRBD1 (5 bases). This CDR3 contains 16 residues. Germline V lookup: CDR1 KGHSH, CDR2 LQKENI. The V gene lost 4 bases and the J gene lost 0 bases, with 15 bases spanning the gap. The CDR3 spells CASSLGAGIMNTEAFF. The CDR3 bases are TGTGCCAGCTCACTCGGGGCGGGCATAATGAACACTGAAGCTTTCTTT. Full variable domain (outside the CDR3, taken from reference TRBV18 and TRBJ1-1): NAGVMQNPRHLVRRRGQEARLRCSPMKGHSHVYWYRQLPEEGLKFMVYLQKENIIDESGMPKERFSAEFPKEGPSILRIQQVVRGDSAAYFCASSLGAGIMNTEAFFGQGTRLTVV.

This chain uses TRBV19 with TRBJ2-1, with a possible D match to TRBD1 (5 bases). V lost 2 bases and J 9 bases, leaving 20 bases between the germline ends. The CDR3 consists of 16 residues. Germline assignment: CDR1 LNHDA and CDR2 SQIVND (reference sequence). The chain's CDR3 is CASSIRAPPGDSEQFF. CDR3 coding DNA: TGTGCCAGTAGTATACGGGCCCCCCCTGGAGACAGTGAGCAGTTCTTC.

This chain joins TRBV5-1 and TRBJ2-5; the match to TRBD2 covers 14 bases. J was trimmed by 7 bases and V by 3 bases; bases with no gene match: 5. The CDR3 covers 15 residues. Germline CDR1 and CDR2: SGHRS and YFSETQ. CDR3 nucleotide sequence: TGCGCCAGCAGCTCGACTAGCGGGGGGGCCTTGACCCAGTACTTC. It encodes CASSSTSGGALTQYF.

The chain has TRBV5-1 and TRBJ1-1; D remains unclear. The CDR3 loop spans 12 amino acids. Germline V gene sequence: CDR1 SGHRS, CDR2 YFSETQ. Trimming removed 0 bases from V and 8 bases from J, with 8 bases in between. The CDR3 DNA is TGCGCCAGCAGCTTGGACGGCTCCGAAGCTTTCTTT. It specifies CASSLDGSEAFF.

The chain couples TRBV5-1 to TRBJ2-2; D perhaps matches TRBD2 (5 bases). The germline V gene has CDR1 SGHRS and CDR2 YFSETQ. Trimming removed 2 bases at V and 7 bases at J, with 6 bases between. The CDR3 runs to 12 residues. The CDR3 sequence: CASSFRDGELFF. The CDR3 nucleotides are TGCGCCAGCAGCTTCCGGGACGGGGAGCTGTTTTTT.

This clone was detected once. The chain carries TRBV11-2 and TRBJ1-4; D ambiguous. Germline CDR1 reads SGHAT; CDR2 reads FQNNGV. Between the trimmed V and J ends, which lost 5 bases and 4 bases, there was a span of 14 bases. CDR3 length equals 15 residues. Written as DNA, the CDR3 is TGTGCCAGCAGCCGCCCTCGGACGGGTAATGAAAAACTGTTTTTT. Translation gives CASSRPRTGNEKLFF.

Written as DNA, the CDR3 is TGCAGCGTGTGCTGGGACAGAGGCTACGAGCAGTACTTC. It translates to CSVCWDRGYEQYF. The V gene is TRBV29-1, the J gene TRBJ2-7, with TRBD1 matching 7 bases. V shed 6 bases, J shed 3 bases, and the junction held 8 bases outside the gene matches. The CDR3 runs to 13 residues. CDR1 SQVTM and CDR2 ANQGSEA come from the germline V gene.

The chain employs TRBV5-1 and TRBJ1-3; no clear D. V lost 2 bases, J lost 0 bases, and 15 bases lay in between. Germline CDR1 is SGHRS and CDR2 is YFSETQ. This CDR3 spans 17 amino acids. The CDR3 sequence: CASSFNPPGSSGNTIYF. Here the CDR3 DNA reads TGCGCCAGCAGCTTCAACCCTCCTGGGAGCTCTGGAAACACCATATATTTT.

The CDR3 DNA reads TGTGCCAGCAGCTTAGATGGCGGTAGCACAGATACGCAGTATTTT. It encodes CASSLDGGSTDTQYF. The V gene is TRBV7-9, the J gene TRBJ2-3; D not resolved. Trimming removed 1 base from V and 0 bases from J, with 8 bases in between. CDR3 length: 15 residues. The germline CDR1 and CDR2 sequences are SEHNR and FQNEAQ (reference sequence).

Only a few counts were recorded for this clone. CDR3 nucleotides: TGTGCCAGCAGTGCCGGGACAGGGGGAAGATCCTACGAGCAGTACTTC. This translates into CASSAGTGGRSYEQYF. The chain is built from TRBV25-1 and TRBJ2-7; 11 positions agree with TRBD1. V lost 4 bases to trimming and J lost 1 base; unmatched junction nucleotides: 6. The CDR3 spans 16 residues. Germline V gives CDR1 MGHDK, CDR2 SYGVNS.

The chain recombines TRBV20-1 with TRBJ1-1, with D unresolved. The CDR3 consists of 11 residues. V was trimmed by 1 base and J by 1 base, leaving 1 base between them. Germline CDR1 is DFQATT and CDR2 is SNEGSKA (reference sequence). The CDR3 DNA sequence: TGCAGTGCTAGAGGGAACACTGAAGCTTTCTTT. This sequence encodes CSARGNTEAFF.

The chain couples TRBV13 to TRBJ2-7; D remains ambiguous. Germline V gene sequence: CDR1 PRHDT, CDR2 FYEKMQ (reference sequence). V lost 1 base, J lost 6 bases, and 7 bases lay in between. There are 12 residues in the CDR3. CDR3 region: CASSLVGGEQYF. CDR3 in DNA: TGTGCCAGCAGCTTAGTGGGCGGCGAGCAGTACTTC.

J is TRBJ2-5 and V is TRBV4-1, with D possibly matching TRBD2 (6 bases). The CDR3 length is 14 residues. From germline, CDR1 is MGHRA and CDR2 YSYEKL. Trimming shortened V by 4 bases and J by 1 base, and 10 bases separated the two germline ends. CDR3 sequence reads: CASSREDLQETQYF. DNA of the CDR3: TGCGCCAGCAGCCGGGAGGACCTCCAAGAGACCCAGTACTTC.

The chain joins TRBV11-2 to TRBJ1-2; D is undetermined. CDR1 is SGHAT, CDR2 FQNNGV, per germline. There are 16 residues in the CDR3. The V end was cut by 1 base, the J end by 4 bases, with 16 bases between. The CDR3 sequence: CASSLARLRRTYGYTF. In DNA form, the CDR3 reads TGTGCCAGCAGCTTAGCCCGTCTGCGGAGGACCTATGGCTACACCTTC.

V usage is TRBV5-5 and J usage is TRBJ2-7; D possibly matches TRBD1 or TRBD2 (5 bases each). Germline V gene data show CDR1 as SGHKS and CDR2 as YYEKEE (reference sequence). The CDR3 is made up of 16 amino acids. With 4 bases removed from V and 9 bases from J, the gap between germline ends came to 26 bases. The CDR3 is CASSRDLGPTPWVQYF. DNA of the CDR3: TGTGCCAGCAGCCGAGACCTGGGACCCACGCCGTGGGTGCAGTACTTC. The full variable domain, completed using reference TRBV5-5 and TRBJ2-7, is DAGVTQSPTHLIKTRGQQVTLRCSPISGHKSVSWYQQVLGQGPQFIFQYYEKEERGRGNFPDRFSARQFPNYSSELNVNALLLGDSALYLCASSRDLGPTPWVQYFGPGTRLTVT.

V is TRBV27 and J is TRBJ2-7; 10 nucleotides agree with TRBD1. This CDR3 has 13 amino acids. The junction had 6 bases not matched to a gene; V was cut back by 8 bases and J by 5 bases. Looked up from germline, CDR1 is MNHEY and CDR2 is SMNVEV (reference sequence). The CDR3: CASRGTGAHEQYF. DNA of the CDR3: TGTGCCAGCCGGGGGACAGGGGCGCACGAGCAGTACTTC.

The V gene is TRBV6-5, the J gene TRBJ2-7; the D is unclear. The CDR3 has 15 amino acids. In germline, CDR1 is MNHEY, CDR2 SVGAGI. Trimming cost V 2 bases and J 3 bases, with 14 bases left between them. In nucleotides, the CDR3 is TGTGCCAGCAGTTACCAACATGGGATGAGCTACGAGCAGTACTTC. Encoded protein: CASSYQHGMSYEQYF.

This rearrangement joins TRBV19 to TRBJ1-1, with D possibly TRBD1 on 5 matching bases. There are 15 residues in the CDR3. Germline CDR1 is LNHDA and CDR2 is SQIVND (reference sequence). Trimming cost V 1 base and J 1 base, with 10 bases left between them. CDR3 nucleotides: TGTGCCAGTAGTATAGGTTCAGGGAGGAACACTGAAGCTTTCTTT. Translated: CASSIGSGRNTEAFF.